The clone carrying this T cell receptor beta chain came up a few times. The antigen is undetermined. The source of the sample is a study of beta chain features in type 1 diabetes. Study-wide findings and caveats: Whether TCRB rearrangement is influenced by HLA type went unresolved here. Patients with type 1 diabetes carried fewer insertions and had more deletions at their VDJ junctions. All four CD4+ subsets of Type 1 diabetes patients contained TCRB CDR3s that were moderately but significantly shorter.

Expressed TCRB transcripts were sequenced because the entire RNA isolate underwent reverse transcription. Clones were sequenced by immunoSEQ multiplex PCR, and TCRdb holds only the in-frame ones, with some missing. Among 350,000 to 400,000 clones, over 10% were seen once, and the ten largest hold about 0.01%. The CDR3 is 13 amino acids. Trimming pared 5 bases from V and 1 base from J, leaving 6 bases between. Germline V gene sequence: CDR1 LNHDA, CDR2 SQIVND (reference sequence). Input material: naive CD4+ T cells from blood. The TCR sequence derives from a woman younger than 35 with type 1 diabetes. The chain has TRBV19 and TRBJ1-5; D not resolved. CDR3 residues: CASSFGSNQPQHF. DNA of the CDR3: TGTGCCAGTAGTTTCGGGAGCAATCAGCCCCAGCATTTT.